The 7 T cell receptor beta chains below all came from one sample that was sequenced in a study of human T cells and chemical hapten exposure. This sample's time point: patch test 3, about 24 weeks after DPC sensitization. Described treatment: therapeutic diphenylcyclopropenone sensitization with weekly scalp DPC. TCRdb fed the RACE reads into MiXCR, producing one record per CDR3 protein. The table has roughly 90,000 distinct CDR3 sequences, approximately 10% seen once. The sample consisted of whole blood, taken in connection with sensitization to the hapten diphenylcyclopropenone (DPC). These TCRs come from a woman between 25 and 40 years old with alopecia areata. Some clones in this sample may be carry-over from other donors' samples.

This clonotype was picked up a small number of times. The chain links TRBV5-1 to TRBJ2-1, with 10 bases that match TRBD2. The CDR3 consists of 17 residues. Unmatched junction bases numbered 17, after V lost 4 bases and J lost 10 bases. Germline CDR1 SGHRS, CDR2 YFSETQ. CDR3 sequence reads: CASSVGLADFERWEQFF. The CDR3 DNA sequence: TGCGCCAGCAGCGTCGGACTAGCGGATTTCGAACGGTGGGAGCAGTTCTTC.

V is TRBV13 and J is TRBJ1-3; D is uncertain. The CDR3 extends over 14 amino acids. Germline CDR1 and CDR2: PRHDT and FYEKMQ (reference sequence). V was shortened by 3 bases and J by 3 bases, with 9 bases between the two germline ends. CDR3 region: CASSFQGHGNTIYF. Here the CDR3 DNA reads TGTGCCAGCAGCTTCCAAGGGCATGGAAACACCATATATTTT. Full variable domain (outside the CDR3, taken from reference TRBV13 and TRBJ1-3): AAGVIQSPRHLIKEKRETATLKCYPIPRHDTVYWYQQGPGQDPQFLISFYEKMQSDKGSIPDRFSAQQFSDYHSELNMSSLELGDSALYFCASSFQGHGNTIYFGEGSWLTVV.

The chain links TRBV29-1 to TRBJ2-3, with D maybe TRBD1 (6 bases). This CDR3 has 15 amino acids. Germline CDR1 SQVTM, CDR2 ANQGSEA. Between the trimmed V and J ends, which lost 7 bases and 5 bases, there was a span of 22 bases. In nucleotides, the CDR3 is TGCAGCGGCAACCGAGGCAGGGGCCGCCGAGATACGCAGTATTTT. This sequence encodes CSGNRGRGRRDTQYF.

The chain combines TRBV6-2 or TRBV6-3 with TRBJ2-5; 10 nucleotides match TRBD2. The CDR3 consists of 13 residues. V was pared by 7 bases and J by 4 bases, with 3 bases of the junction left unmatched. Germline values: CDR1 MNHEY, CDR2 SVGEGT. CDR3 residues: CASMASGGETQYF. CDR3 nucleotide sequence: TGTGCCAGCATGGCTAGCGGGGGAGAGACCCAGTACTTC.

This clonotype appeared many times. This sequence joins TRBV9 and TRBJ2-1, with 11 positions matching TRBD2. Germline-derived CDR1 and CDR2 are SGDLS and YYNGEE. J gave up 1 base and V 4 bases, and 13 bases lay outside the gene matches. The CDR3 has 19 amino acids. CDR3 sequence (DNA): TGTGCCAGCAGCACTTCTAGCGGGGGGCTCGTATTGTCCTACAATGAGCAGTTCTTC. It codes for CASSTSSGGLVLSYNEQFF.

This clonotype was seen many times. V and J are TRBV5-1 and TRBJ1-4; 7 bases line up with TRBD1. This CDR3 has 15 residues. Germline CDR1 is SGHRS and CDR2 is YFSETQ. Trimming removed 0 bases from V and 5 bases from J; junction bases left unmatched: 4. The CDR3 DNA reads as TGCGCCAGCAGCTTGGGGACAGGACTAAATGAAAAACTGTTTTTT. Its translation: CASSLGTGLNEKLFF.

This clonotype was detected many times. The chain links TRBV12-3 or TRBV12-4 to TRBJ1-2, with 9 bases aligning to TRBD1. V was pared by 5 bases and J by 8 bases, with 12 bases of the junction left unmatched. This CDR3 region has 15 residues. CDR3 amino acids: CASSLESTGGYGYTF. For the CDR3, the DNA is TGTGCCAGCAGTCTCGAGTCGACAGGGGGTTACGGCTACACCTTC.